The rows below give T cell receptor beta chains drawn from one sample of a study of T cell changes during pregnancy in multiple sclerosis. Repertoires were generated with immunoSEQ multiplex PCR, while TCRdb's copy carries only in-frame clones and drops some. The sample holds tens of thousands of clones; roughly nine tenths are singletons and the top ten take roughly 1%. The specimen was peripheral blood, collected in the first trimester of pregnancy. These receptors originate from a female donor in good health, enrolled as a control in a pregnancy study. Both conserved end residues are part of each CDR3. Each record gives: clone size, J gene, V gene, D gene, CDR3 protein, CDR3 DNA. A D gene is named only where the DNA matches it firmly. Expanded clones are given a class, and other clones once, few, many or no size at all.

NA	TRBJ1-4	TRBV5-1	NA	CASSLNFLSEKLFF	TGCGCCAGCAGCTTGAACTTCTTGTCCGAAAAACTGTTTTTT
NA	TRBJ1-1	TRBV5-8	TRBD1	CASSLQGGTTEAFF	TGTGCCAGCAGCTTGCAGGGGGGAACCACTGAAGCTTTCTTT
NA	TRBJ2-3	TRBV6-1	NA	CASSEDLRPGTQYF	TGTGCCAGCAGTGAAGATTTGCGTCCAGGCACGCAGTATTTT
few	TRBJ1-6	TRBV7-2	TRBD1	CASSLYAETGNSPLHF	TGTGCCAGCAGCTTATACGCTGAGACAGGGAATTCACCCCTCCACTTT
NA	TRBJ1-2	TRBV28	TRBD1	CASSPGTGANYGYTF	TGTGCCAGCAGTCCGGGGACAGGGGCTAACTATGGCTACACCTTC
NA	TRBJ1-2	TRBV7-8	NA	CASSLGVQEPNYGYTF	TGTGCCAGCAGCTTAGGGGTACAGGAGCCTAACTATGGCTACACCTTC
NA	TRBJ2-7	TRBV6-5	NA	CASSRDNAYEQYF	TGTGCCAGCAGCCGGGACAACGCCTACGAGCAGTACTTC
NA	TRBJ2-7	TRBV7-7	NA	CASSETGRADEQYF	TGTGCCAGCAGCGAAACAGGGAGGGCTGACGAGCAGTACTTC
NA	TRBJ2-5	TRBV11-2	NA	CASSQNIETQYF	TGTGCCAGCAGCCAGAACATAGAGACCCAGTACTTC
NA	TRBJ2-5	TRBV4-3	NA	CASSQDFQGGRETQYF	TGCGCCAGCAGCCAAGATTTCCAGGGGGGACGAGAGACCCAGTACTTC
NA	TRBJ1-5	TRBV10-3	NA	CAISVGGVNQPQHF	TGTGCCATCAGTGTAGGGGGTGTTAATCAGCCCCAGCATTTT
NA	TRBJ2-6	TRBV6-5	NA	CASSLTAYANVLTF	TGTGCCAGCAGCCTGACAGCTTACGCCAACGTCCTGACTTTC
NA	TRBJ1-4	TRBV5-6	NA	CASSLGGDTNEKLFF	TGTGCCAGCAGCTTGGGAGGAGACACTAATGAAAAACTGTTTTTT
once	TRBJ2-1	TRBV5-1	NA	CASSLEEAADEQFF	TGCGCCAGCAGCTTGGAGGAGGCCGCGGATGAGCAGTTCTTC
NA	TRBJ2-2	TRBV10-3	TRBD2	CAISEFAGGRTGELFF	TGTGCCATCAGTGAGTTCGCGGGAGGACGAACCGGGGAGCTGTTTTTT
NA	TRBJ2-7	TRBV6-6	TRBD1	CAGRQGEGEQYF	TGTGCCGGCCGACAGGGAGAGGGGGAGCAGTACTTC
NA	TRBJ2-5	TRBV11-2	NA	CASGLDSRRSETQYF	TGTGCCAGCGGGTTGGACTCGAGGCGGTCAGAGACCCAGTACTTC
NA	TRBJ2-5	TRBV6-1	TRBD2	CASSELLAGEETQYF	TGTGCCAGCAGTGAGTTGCTAGCGGGAGAAGAGACCCAGTACTTC